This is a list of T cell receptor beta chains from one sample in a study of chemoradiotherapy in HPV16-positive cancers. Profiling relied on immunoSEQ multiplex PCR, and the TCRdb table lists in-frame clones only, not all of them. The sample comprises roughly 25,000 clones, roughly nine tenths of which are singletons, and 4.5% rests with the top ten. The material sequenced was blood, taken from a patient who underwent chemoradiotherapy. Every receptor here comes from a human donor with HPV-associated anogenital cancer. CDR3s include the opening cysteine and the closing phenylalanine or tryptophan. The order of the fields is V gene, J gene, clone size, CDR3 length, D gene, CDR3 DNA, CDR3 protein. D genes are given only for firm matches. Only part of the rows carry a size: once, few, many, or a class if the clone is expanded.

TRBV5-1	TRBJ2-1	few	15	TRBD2	TGCGCCAGCAGCTCGTCGACTAGCGGATACAATGAGCAGTTCTTC	CASSSSTSGYNEQFF
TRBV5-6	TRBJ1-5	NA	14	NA	TGTGCCAGCAGCTTGAGACAGTTGAATCAGCCCCAGCATTTT	CASSLRQLNQPQHF
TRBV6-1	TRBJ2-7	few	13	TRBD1	TGTGCCAGCAGCCAGACAGGGGGATACGAGCAGTACTTC	CASSQTGGYEQYF
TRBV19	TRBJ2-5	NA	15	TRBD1	TGTGCCAGTAGTTCGGAGACAGGGTTCGGGGAGACCCAGTACTTC	CASSSETGFGETQYF
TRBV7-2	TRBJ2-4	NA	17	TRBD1	TGTGCCAGCAGCGGGGGGCAGGGGGCTCGGCCTGGAAACATTCAGTACTTC	CASSGGQGARPGNIQYF
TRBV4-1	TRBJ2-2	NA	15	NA	TGCGCCAGCTGTGAGACCTTTTCGAACACCGGGGAGCTGTTTTTT	CASCETFSNTGELFF
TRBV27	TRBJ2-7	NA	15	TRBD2	TGTGCCAGCAGTCGACTAGCGGGGAACACCTACGAGCAGTACTTC	CASSRLAGNTYEQYF
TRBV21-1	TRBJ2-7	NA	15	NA	TGTGCCAGCGAGCATGGGCTAGCGGACTCCTACGAGCAGTACTTC	CASEHGLADSYEQYF
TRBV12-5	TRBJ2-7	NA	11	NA	TGTGCTAGTGGGTTGACCTCCGAGCAGTACTTC	CASGLTSEQYF
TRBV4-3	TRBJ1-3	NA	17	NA	TGCGCCAGCAGCCAAGATATTGACGCAGGATCTGGAAACACCATATATTTT	CASSQDIDAGSGNTIYF
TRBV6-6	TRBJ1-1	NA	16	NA	TGTGCCAGCAGCCCGCCAGTGGCTTTTTGGGACACTGAAGCTTTCTTT	CASSPPVAFWDTEAFF
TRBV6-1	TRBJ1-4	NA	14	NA	TGTGCCAGCAGTGAAGTAGCGGGTAGTGAAAAACTGTTTTTT	CASSEVAGSEKLFF
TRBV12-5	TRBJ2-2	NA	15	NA	TGTGCTAGTGGTTTGATGGCAGGGCGGGCTGGGGAGCTGTTTTTT	CASGLMAGRAGELFF
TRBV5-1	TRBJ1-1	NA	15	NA	TGCGCCAGCAGCTCCCTGGGGGGTGGGGACACTGAAGCTTTCTTT	CASSSLGGGDTEAFF
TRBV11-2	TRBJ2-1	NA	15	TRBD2	TGTGCCAGCAGCTTAGTAGCGGGAGGGAAGAATGAGCAGTTCTTC	CASSLVAGGKNEQFF
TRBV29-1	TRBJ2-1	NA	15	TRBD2	TGCAGCGTTGAAGAAGGAACTAGCGGCTACAATGAGCAGTTCTTC	CSVEEGTSGYNEQFF
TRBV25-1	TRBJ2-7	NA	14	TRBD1	TGTGCCAGCAGGGGAGACAGGGGCAGTAGGGAGCAGTACTTC	CASRGDRGSREQYF
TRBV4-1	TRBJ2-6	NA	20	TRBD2	TGCGCCAGCAGCCAAGAGGTGTTCGGGGGGGCCTCGACTGGGGCCAACGTCCTGACTTTC	CASSQEVFGGASTGANVLTF
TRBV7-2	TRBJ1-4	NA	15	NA	TGTGCCAGCAGCCCCCAGGGAGGCCTTAATGAAAAACTGTTTTTT	CASSPQGGLNEKLFF
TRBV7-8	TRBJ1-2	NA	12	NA	TGTGCCAGCAGCTTAGGAGCGTATGGCTACACCTTC	CASSLGAYGYTF
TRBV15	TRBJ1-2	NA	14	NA	TGTGCCACCAGCAGTGGGGGTAGCGCAGGGGACTACACCTTC	CATSSGGSAGDYTF
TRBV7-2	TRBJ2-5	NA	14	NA	TGTGCCAGCAGTTCTCGCCCCGGGCAGGAGTCCCAGTACTTC	CASSSRPGQESQYF
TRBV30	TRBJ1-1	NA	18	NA	TGTGCCTGGAGTGTACGCCCCTTCGGAAGGGGACGGAACACTGAAGCTTTCTTT	CAWSVRPFGRGRNTEAFF
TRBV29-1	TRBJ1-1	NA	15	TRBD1	TGCAGCGTTTCTACAGGGGGCTCAAGGGGCACTGAAGCTTTCTTT	CSVSTGGSRGTEAFF
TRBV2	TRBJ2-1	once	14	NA	TGTGCCAGCAGGAAGCGGATCTCCTACAATGAGCAGTTCTTC	CASRKRISYNEQFF
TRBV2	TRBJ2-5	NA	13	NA	TGTGCCAGCAGTGTTAGGGGGTCGGAGACCCAGTACTTC	CASSVRGSETQYF
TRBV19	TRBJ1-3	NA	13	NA	TGTGCCAGTAGGGGGCTGCCTGGAAACACCATATATTTT	CASRGLPGNTIYF
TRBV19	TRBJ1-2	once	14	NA	TGTGCCAGTAGTTCCGCCGGGGGCGGCTATGGCTACACCTTC	CASSSAGGGYGYTF
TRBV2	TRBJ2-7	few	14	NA	TGTGCCAGCAGCCAGGAACAGGGTTCCTACGAGCAGTACTTC	CASSQEQGSYEQYF
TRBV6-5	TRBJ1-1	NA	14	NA	TGTGCCACCTACCCAATAGGGGGGGGCACTGAAGCTTTCTTT	CATYPIGGGTEAFF
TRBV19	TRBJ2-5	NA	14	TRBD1	TGTGCCAGTAGACAAACAGGGGCCTCGGCTACCCAGTACTTC	CASRQTGASATQYF
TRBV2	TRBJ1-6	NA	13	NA	TGTGCCAGCAGTGTTCAGGACGATTCACCCCTCCACTTT	CASSVQDDSPLHF
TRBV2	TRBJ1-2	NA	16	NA	TGTGCCAGCAGTGACGGAGCGTCAGGGGCCAATCGGGGCTACACCTTC	CASSDGASGANRGYTF
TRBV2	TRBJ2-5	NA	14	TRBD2	TGTGCCACCTCCAGACTAGCGGGGGGGGAGACCCAGTACTTC	CATSRLAGGETQYF
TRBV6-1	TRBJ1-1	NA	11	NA	TGTGCCAGCAGCGTCTTCGCTGAAGCTTTCTTT	CASSVFAEAFF
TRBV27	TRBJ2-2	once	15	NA	TGTGCCAGCAGTTTTCTACAGGGTTCCGCCGGGGAGCTGTTTTTT	CASSFLQGSAGELFF
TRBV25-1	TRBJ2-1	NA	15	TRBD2	TGTGCCAGCAGTCCTGGGACTAGCGGGGGGGATGAGCAGTTCTTC	CASSPGTSGGDEQFF
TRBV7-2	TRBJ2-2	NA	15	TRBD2	TGTGCCAGCCGCCCGCAGGGACTAACCACCGGGGAGCTGTTTTTT	CASRPQGLTTGELFF
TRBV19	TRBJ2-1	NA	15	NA	TGTGCCAGCTCAGGGGCTCCGTCACCGGGCAATGAGCAGTTCTTC	CASSGAPSPGNEQFF
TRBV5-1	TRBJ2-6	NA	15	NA	TGCGCCAGCAGCTTGGACGGTTCTGGGGCCAACGTCCTGACTTTC	CASSLDGSGANVLTF
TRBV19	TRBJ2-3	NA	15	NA	TGTGCCAGTACCCGAACTTTTTCCCCCACAGATACGCAGTATTTT	CASTRTFSPTDTQYF
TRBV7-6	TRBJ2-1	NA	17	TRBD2	TGTGCCAGCAGCTTAAGAGTAGCGGGCCCAGATTACAATGAGCAGTTCTTC	CASSLRVAGPDYNEQFF
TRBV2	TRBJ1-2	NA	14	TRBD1	TGTGCCAGCAGTCCCCGGGACAGGGAGGGTGGCTACACCTTC	CASSPRDREGGYTF
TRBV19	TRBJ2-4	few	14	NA	TGTGCCAGTAGTCCCTCGGTGACGGGAAACATTCAGTACTTC	CASSPSVTGNIQYF
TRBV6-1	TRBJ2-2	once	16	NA	TGTGCCAGCAGTGACCCCCCAGGGGCTAACACCGGGGAGCTGTTTTTT	CASSDPPGANTGELFF
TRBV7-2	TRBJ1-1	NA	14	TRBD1	TGTGCCAGCAGCTTAAGACAGGGCCTCACTGAAGCTTTCTTT	CASSLRQGLTEAFF
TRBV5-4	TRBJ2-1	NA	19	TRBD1	TGTGCCAGCAGCTCCCCGCAGGGGGCCGCAGCCGCTTACTTCAATGAGCAGTTCTTC	CASSSPQGAAAAYFNEQFF
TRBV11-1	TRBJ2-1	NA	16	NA	TGTGCCAGCAGCTTAGGTGCAAGGACCCCCTACAATGAGCAGTTCTTC	CASSLGARTPYNEQFF
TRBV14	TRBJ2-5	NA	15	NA	TGTGCCAGCAGCCAAGTGAGGTACTACCAAGAGACCCAGTACTTC	CASSQVRYYQETQYF
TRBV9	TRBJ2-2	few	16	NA	TGTGCCAGCAGCGTAGGAGGGAGGTCGAACACCGGGGAGCTGTTTTTT	CASSVGGRSNTGELFF
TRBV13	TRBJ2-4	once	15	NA	TGTGCCAGCAGCTCCCGAGGCCCGGCCAAAAACATTCAGTACTTC	CASSSRGPAKNIQYF